What follows describes a single TCR beta chain. What it recognizes is unknown. Via MiXCR, TCRdb re-called the 5' RACE reads, giving one row per CDR3 protein. The repertoire includes a few hundred thousand distinct CDR3 sequences, 15% to 20% of them detected once, and roughly 46% sits in the top ten. This entry belongs to a study of CD8 T cells in ankylosing spondylitis. The study, taken as a whole, reports: Blood from ankylosing spondylitis patients appeared to carry a characteristic roughly eight-variant TCR beta motif. Earlier literature documents some of the motif variants in reactive arthritis synovial fluid and blood.

Germline V gene data show CDR1 as SEHNR and CDR2 as FQNEAQ (reference sequence). The CDR3 totals 13 residues. V lost 6 bases to trimming and J lost 2 bases; unmatched junction nucleotides: 2. V usage is TRBV7-9 and J usage is TRBJ2-7; 9 bases map to TRBD1. Sequencing was performed on blood, either unsorted or a sorted T cell fraction (not recorded which). The TCR originated in a male donor with ankylosing spondylitis. CDR3 region: CASRDRGAYEQYF. The DNA of the CDR3 is TGTGCCAGCAGGGACAGGGGTGCCTACGAGCAGTACTTC.